This T cell receptor beta chain was profiled in a study of shared clonotypes between healthy human individuals. Study observations and caveats: Among donors, the sharing of clonotypes was expected to be influenced by sequencing depth.

The V gene's germline CDR1 is SGHNT and CDR2 YYREEE (reference sequence). The CDR3 consists of 12 residues. To note about this clone: Antigen: not known.

Replicate PCRs were loaded with roughly 300 ng DNA from unsorted PBMC, about 30,000 T cell genomes. Repertoires were generated with immunoSEQ multiplex PCR, while TCRdb's copy carries only in-frame clones and drops some. The table includes fewer than 550,000 clones, 60% to 80% detected once. Healthy HIV-negative adults with no recent acute infections or vaccinations were recruited as donors. This receptor was obtained from a woman aged 40 to 50 in good health. Some clones in this sample may be carry-over from other donors' samples. The J gene is TRBJ1-3, the V gene TRBV5-4; TRBD1 might be the D (6 bases). The sequenced material came from PBMCs. The CDR3 coding sequence is TGTGTCTCACAGGGAAACGGAAACACCATATATTTT. Its protein is CVSQGNGNTIYF.